This entry concerns a single T cell receptor (beta chain). The antigen is undetermined. PCR primers comprised 60 Vbeta and 13 Jbeta primers. Sequencing used immunoSEQ multiplex PCR; TCRdb keeps in-frame clones, though not all of them. The table shows around 150,000 clones, with roughly 80% occurring only once. This sample is part of a study of cytomegalovirus exposure and HLA in healthy donors. Findings and caveats of the study: Per a prior analysis, the majority of TCR beta V segments were productive roughly 87% or roughly 30% of the time. An analysis was carried out later, and it reportedly showed fewer N-insertions in an Asian-associated ancestry cluster than the approximately 700-donor mean. The study designated fewer than 200 TCR beta chains cytomegalovirus-associated. The authors assumed roughly uniform sequencing depth across donors for presence/absence analyses.

This CDR3 region has 18 residues. From germline, CDR1 is SGDLS and CDR2 YYNGEE. Trimming took 0 bases from V and 4 from J; bases not matched to a gene: 14. The sample was PBMCs. This chain connects TRBV9 to TRBJ1-2; TRBD1 matches 8 bases. The sequence came from a woman between 35 and 50 years old in good health and CMV-seronegative. CDR3 coding DNA: TGTGCCAGCAGCGTAGAGGTCCCCAGGACAGGGACTATCTATGGCTACACCTTC. Translated, it gives CASSVEVPRTGTIYGYTF.